Detailed here is one TCR beta chain. The data derive from a study of technical replicates of blood from a handful of donors. Clones were sequenced by immunoSEQ multiplex PCR, and TCRdb holds only the in-frame ones, with some missing. The table has under 35,000 clones, around 94% seen once. The source material was PBMCs. This TCR was recovered from a human donor in good health. Some clones in this sample may be carry-over from other donors' samples.

For the CDR3, the DNA is TGTGCCTGGAGCTCCGGGACTAACTCCTACGAGCAGTACTTC. It specifies CAWSSGTNSYEQYF. The gene calls are TRBV30 and TRBJ2-7, with 7 bases aligning to TRBD2. V shed 3 bases, J shed 0 bases, and the junction held 5 bases outside the gene matches. Germline CDR1 and CDR2: GTSNPN and SVGIG (reference sequence). This CDR3 contains 14 residues.